The sequence of this T cell receptor (beta chain) was determined in a study of cytomegalovirus exposure and HLA in healthy donors. Study overall: Among the approximately 430 donors who were genotyped, over 70% fell in the genetic ancestry cluster that is associated with self-reported Caucasian donors. Study-level findings and limits: Cytomegalovirus status was reportedly diagnosed by the classifier with high sensitivity and specificity.

Primers: 60 Vbeta forward and 13 Jbeta reverse. TCRdb's copy holds only in-frame clones and misses some; the assay was immunoSEQ multiplex PCR. The table includes 75,000 to 100,000 clones, roughly 70% detected once. The CDR3 totals 15 residues. Trimming at V came to 3 bases and at J to 5 bases, leaving 9 bases not matched to a gene. Germline CDR1 reads SGDLS; CDR2 reads YYNGEE. Details on this clone: Its target is not known.

Sequenced sample: PBMCs. The TCR comes from a male donor in good health and CMV-seronegative. The V call is TRBV9, the J call TRBJ1-1, with 8 bases matching TRBD1. The CDR3: CASSGGQGFGTEAFF. The DNA for the CDR3 is TGTGCCAGCAGCGGCGGACAGGGATTTGGTACTGAAGCTTTCTTT.